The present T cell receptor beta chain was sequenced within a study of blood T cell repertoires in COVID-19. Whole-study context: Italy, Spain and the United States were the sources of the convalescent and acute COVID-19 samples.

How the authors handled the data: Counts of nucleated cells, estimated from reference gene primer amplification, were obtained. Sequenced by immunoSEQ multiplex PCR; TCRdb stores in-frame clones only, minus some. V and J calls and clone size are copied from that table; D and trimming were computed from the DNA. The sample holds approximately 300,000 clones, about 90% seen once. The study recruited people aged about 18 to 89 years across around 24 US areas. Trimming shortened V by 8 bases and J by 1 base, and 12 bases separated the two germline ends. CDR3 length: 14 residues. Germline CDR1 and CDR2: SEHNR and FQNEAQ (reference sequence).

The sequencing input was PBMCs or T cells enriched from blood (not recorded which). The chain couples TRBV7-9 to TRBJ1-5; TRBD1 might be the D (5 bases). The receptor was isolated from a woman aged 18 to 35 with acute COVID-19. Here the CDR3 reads CASGFGGSNQPQHF. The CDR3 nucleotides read TGTGCCAGCGGGTTTGGGGGGAGCAATCAGCCCCAGCATTTT. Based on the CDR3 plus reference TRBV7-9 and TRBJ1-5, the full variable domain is DTGVSQNPRHKITKRGQNVTFRCDPISEHNRLYWYRQTLGQGPEFLTYFQNEAQLEKSRLLSDRFSAERPKGSFSTLEIQRTEQGDSAMYLCASGFGGSNQPQHFGDGTRLSIL.